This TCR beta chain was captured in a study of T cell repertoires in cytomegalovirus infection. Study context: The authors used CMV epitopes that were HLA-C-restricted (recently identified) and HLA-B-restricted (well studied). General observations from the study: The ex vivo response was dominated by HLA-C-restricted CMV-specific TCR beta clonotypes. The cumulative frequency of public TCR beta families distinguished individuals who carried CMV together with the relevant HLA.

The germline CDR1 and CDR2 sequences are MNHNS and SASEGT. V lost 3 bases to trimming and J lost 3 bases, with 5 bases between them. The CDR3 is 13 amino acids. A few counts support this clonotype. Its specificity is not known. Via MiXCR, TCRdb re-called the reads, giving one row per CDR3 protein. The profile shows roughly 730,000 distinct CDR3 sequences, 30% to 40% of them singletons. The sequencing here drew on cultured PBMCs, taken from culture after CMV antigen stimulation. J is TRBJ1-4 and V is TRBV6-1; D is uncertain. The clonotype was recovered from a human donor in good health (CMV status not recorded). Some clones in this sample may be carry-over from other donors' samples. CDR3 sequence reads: CASSELANEKLFF. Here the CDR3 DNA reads TGTGCCAGCAGTGAGCTGGCTAATGAAAAACTGTTTTTT.